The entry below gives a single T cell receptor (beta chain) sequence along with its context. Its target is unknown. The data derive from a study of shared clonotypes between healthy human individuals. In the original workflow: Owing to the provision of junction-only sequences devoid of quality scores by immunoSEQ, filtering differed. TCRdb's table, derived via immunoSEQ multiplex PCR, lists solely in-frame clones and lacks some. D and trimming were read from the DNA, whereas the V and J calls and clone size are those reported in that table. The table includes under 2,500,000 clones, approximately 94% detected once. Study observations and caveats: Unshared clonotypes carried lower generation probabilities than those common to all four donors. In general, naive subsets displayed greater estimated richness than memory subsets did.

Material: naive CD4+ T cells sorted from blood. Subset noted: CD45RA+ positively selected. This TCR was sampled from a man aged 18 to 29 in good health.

The DNA of the CDR3 is TGTGCCTGGAGTGTACGGGGGACAGGGGTAGCTGGCTACACCTTC. Translating it yields CAWSVRGTGVAGYTF. The V call is TRBV30, the J call TRBJ1-2; 10 nucleotides agree with TRBD1. This CDR3 spans 15 amino acids. Germline V gives CDR1 GTSNPN, CDR2 SVGIG (reference sequence). The J segment lost 7 bases and the V segment lost 0 bases, leaving 8 bases of the junction unmatched. Looking up the rest from reference TRBV30 and TRBJ1-2 gives the full variable domain: SQTIHQWPATLVQPVGSPLSLECTVEGTSNPNLYWYRQAAGRGLQLLFYSVGIGQISSEVPQNLSASRPQDRQFILSSKKLLLSDSGFYLCAWSVRGTGVAGYTFGSGTRLTVV.